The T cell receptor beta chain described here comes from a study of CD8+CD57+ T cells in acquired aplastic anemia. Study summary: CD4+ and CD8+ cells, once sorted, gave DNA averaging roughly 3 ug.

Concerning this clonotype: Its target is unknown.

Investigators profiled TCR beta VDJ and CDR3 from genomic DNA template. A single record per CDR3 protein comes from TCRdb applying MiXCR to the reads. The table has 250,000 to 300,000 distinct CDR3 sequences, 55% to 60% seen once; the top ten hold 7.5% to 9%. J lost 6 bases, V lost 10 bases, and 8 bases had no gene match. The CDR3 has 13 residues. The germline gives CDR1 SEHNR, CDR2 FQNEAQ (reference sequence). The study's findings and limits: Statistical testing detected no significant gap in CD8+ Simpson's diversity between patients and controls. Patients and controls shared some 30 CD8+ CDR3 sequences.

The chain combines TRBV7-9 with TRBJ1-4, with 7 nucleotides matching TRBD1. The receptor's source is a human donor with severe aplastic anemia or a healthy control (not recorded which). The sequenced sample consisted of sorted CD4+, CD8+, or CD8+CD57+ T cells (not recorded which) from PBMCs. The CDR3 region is CAIVGGPDEKLFF. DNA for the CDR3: TGTGCCATCGTAGGGGGCCCCGATGAAAAACTGTTTTTT.